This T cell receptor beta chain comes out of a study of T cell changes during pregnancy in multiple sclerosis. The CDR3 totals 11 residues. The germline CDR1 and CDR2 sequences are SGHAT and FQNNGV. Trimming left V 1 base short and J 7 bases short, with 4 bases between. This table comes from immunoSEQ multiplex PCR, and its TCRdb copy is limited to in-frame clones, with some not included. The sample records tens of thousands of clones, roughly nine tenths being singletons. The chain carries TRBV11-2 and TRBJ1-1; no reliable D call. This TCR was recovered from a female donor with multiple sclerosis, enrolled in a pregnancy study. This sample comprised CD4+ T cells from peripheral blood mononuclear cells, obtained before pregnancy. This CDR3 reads CASSLAYEAFF. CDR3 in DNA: TGTGCCAGCAGCTTAGCGTATGAAGCTTTCTTT.